These T cell receptor beta chains were read from a single sample in a study of response to subunit inactivated influenza vaccine. MiXCR was run by TCRdb on the RT-PCR reads, yielding one entry per CDR3 protein. This sample carries 650,000 to 800,000 distinct CDR3 sequences, over 11% of them seen once, and the ten largest clones take approximately 6.5%. The sequencing here drew on PBMCs from blood, taken roughly 15 days before vaccination. These TCRs come from a man aged 45 to 65 who received an inactivated influenza vaccine. The CDR3 runs from the conserved cysteine through the conserved F or W. A D gene is named only where the DNA matches it firmly. Only some rows state a clone size, as once, few, many or a class for expanded clones.

-,-,TRBJ1-2,TRBV7-2,CASRKQGPIYGYTF,TGTGCCAGCAGAAAACAGGGACCGATCTATGGCTACACCTTC
-,-,TRBJ2-3,TRBV9,CASSVGGSETSTDTQYF,TGTGCCAGCAGCGTAGGGGGTAGCGAGACTAGCACAGATACGCAGTATTTT
TRBD1,few,TRBJ2-2,TRBV24-1,CATSDLTGANTGELFF,TGTGCCACCAGTGATTTAACAGGGGCGAACACCGGGGAGCTGTTTTTT
-,-,TRBJ2-5,TRBV20-1,CSARIRGAFETQYF,TGCAGTGCGAGAATTAGGGGGGCCTTTGAGACCCAGTACTTC
-,-,TRBJ1-2,TRBV29-1,CSVPEGGYTF,TGCAGCGTCCCCGAGGGGGGCTACACCTTC
TRBD1,few,TRBJ2-5,TRBV20-1,CSARGQGGETQYF,TGCAGTGCTAGGGGACAGGGGGGGGAGACCCAGTACTTC
-,many,TRBJ1-6,TRBV29-1,CSVKLGPHNSPLHF,TGCAGCGTAAAACTCGGACCCCATAATTCACCCCTCCACTTT
-,-,TRBJ2-5,TRBV6-1,CASSITGQETQYF,TGTGCCAGCAGCATTACAGGCCAAGAGACCCAGTACTTC
-,few,TRBJ1-3,TRBV4-2,CASSKHPDSSGNTIYF,TGTGCCAGCAGCAAACACCCGGACAGCTCTGGAAACACCATATATTTT
-,few,TRBJ1-5,TRBV20-1,CSASFGGSPSGNQPQHF,TGCAGTGCTAGTTTTGGGGGTTCCCCCTCGGGCAATCAGCCCCAGCATTTT
TRBD2,few,TRBJ2-7,TRBV10-3,CATRGLAGDEQYF,TGTGCCACCCGGGGACTAGCGGGAGACGAGCAGTACTTC
TRBD1,few,TRBJ2-1,TRBV4-2,CASSQERTGPGNEQFF,TGTGCCAGCAGCCAAGAACGGACAGGGCCTGGTAATGAGCAGTTCTTC
TRBD2,few,TRBJ2-1,TRBV20-1,CSAKGLAGYYNEQFF,TGCAGTGCCAAAGGACTAGCGGGGTACTACAATGAGCAGTTCTTC
TRBD2,many,TRBJ2-7,TRBV20-1,CSAHRLAGGYEQYF,TGCAGTGCTCATCGACTAGCGGGAGGGTACGAGCAGTACTTC
TRBD2,-,TRBJ2-3,TRBV2,CASKTSGLITDTQYF,TGTGCCAGCAAAACTAGCGGGCTAATCACAGATACGCAGTATTTT
-,few,TRBJ2-5,TRBV6-1,CASSDAGTPAETQYF,TGTGCCAGCAGTGACGCCGGGACACCAGCAGAGACCCAGTACTTC
TRBD2,few,TRBJ2-1,TRBV5-1,CASRPRTSAYNEQFF,TGCGCCAGCAGACCCCGGACTAGCGCCTACAATGAGCAGTTCTTC
-,-,TRBJ2-1,TRBV20-1,CSAQWKGAEQFF,TGCAGTGCCCAATGGAAAGGAGCGGAGCAGTTCTTC
-,-,TRBJ2-7,TRBV6-1,CASSPRGGTLLWEQYF,TGTGCCAGCAGTCCCAGGGGCGGGACCCTTTTGTGGGAGCAGTACTTC
TRBD2,-,TRBJ2-3,TRBV27,CASSPGGLVRRTRYF,TGTGCCAGCAGTCCTGGGGGACTAGTGAGGAGGACGCGGTATTTT
-,-,TRBJ1-1,TRBV28,CASSAEGPANTEAFF,TGTGCCAGCAGTGCTGAGGGGCCAGCGAACACTGAAGCTTTCTTT
-,-,TRBJ2-6,TRBV12-3/TRBV12-4,CASSLFPGVSGANVLTF,TGTGCCAGCAGTTTATTCCCAGGGGTCTCTGGGGCCAACGTCCTGACTTTC